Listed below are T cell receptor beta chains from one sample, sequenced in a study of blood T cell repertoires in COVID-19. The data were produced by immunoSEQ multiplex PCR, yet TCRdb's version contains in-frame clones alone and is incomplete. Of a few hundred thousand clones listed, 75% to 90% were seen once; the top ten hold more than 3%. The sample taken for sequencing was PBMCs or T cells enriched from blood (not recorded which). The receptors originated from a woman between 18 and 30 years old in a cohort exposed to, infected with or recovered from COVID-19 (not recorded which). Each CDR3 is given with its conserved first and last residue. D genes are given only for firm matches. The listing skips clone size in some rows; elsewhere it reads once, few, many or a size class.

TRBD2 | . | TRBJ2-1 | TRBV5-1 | CASSLATSGATNEQFF | TGCGCCAGCAGCTTGGCGACTAGCGGGGCCACCAATGAGCAGTTCTTC
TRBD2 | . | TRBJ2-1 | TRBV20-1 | CSARTSIEQFF | TGCAGTGCTCGGACTAGCATTGAGCAGTTCTTC
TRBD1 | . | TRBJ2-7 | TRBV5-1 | CASSLGQGAHEQYF | TGCGCCAGCAGCCTAGGACAGGGGGCCCACGAGCAGTACTTC
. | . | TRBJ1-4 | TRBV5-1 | CASSSEGNNEKLFF | TGCGCCAGCAGCTCCGAGGGAAATAATGAAAAACTGTTTTTT
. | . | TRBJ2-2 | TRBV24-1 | CATQPGHTGELFF | TGTGCCACCCAGCCAGGGCACACCGGGGAGCTGTTTTTT
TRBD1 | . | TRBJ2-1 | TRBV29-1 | CSVEDRGSEQFF | TGCAGCGTTGAGGACAGGGGATCTGAGCAGTTCTTC
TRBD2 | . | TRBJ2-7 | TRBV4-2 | CASSQDLVREVLTYEQYF | TGTGCCAGCAGCCAAGATCTGGTCCGGGAGGTTCTTACCTACGAGCAGTACTTC
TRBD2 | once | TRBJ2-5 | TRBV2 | CASKRGGRETQYF | TGTGCCAGCAAGCGGGGGGGCCGGGAGACCCAGTACTTC
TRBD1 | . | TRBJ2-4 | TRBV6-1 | CASSEGGGQGLDIQYF | TGTGCCAGCAGTGAAGGAGGGGGACAGGGGTTGGACATTCAGTACTTC
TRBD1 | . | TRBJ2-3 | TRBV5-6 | CASSFMTGPDTQYF | TGTGCCAGCAGCTTTATGACAGGGCCAGATACGCAGTATTTT
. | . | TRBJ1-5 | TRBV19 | CASSIWGSVGHHQPQHF | TGTGCCAGTAGTATATGGGGAAGTGTTGGACACCATCAGCCCCAGCATTTT
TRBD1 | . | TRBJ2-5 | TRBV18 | CASSPERQGSETQYF | TGTGCCAGCTCACCGGAAAGACAGGGTTCGGAGACCCAGTACTTC
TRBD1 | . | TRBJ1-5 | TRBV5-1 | CASSRDSRNQPQHF | TGCGCCAGCAGTCGGGACAGCCGCAATCAGCCCCAGCATTTT